This T cell receptor (beta chain) was sequenced during a study of blood T cell repertoires in COVID-19. V lost 2 bases to trimming and J lost 5 bases; unmatched junction nucleotides: 9. This CDR3 spans 16 amino acids. The germline V gene has CDR1 MNHEY and CDR2 SVGAGI. Assay: immunoSEQ multiplex PCR; the TCRdb copy retains only in-frame clones and omits some. The sample yields 200,000 to 250,000 clones, roughly four fifths seen once. The chain uses TRBV6-5 and TRBJ2-3; 8 positions match TRBD2. The sequenced sample consisted of PBMCs or T cells enriched from blood (not recorded which). This TCR was recovered from a man in his 60s who had recovered from COVID-19. CDR3 in DNA: TGTGCCAGCAGTTACCACCTCGGGGGGGCGAGAGATACGCAGTATTTT. As protein: CASSYHLGGARDTQYF.